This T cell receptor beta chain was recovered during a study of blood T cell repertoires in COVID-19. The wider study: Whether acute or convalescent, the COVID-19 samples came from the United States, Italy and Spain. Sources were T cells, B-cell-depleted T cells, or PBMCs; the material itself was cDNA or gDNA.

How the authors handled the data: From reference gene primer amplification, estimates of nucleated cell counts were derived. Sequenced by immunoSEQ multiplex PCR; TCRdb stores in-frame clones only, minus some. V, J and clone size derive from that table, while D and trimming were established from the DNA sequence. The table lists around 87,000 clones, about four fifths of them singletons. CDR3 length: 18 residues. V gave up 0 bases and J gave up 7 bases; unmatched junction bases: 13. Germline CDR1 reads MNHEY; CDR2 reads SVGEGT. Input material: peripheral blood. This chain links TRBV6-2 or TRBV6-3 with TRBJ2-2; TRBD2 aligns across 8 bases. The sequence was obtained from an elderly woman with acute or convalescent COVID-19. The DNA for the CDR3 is TGTGCCAGCAGTTACTCCCCCCGGGGGGGGGCCCTCGTCGGGGAGCTGTTTTTT. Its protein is CASSYSPRGGALVGELFF.